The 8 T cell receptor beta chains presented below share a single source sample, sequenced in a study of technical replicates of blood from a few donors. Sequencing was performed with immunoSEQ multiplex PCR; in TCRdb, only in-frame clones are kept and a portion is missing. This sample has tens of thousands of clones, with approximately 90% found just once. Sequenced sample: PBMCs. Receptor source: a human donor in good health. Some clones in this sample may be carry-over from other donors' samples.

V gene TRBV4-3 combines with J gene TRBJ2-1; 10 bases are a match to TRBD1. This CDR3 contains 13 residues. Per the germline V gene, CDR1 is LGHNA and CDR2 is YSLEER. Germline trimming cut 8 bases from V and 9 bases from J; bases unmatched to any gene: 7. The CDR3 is CASRRQGASEQFF. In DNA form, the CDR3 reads TGCGCCAGCCGGAGACAGGGGGCCAGTGAGCAGTTCTTC.

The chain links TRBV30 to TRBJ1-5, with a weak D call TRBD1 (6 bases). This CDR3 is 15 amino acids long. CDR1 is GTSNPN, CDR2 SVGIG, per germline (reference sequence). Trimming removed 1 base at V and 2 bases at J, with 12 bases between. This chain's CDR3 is CAWSANRARNQPQHF. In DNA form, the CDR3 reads TGTGCCTGGAGTGCTAACAGGGCTCGCAATCAGCCCCAGCATTTT.

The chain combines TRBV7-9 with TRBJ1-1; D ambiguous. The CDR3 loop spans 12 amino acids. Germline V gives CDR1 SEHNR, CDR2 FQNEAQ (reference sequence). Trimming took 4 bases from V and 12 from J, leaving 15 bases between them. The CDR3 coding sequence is TGTGCCAGCAGCTCCGAGGCCCCCGGGACTTTCTTT. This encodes CASSSEAPGTFF. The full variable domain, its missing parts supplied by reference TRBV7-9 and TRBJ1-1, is DTGVSQNPRHKITKRGQNVTFRCDPISEHNRLYWYRQTLGQGPEFLTYFQNEAQLEKSRLLSDRFSAERPKGSFSTLEIQRTEQGDSAMYLCASSSEAPGTFFGQGTRLTVV.

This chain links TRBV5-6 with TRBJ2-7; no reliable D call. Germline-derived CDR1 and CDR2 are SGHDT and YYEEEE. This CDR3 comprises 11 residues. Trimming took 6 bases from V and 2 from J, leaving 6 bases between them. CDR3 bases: TGTGCCAGCAACTCCGCCTACGAGCAGTACTTC. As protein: CASNSAYEQYF.

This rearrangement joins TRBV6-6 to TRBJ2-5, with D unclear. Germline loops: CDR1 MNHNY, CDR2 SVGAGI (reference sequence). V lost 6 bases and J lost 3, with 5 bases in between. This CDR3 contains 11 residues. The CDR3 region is CASSREETQYF. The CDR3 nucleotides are TGTGCCAGCAGCCGAGAAGAGACCCAGTACTTC.

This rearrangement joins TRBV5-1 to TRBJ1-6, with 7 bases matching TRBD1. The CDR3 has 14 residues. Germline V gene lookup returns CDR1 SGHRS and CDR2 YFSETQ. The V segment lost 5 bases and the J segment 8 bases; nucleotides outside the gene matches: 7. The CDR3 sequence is CASRTTGKDSPLHF. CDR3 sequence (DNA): TGCGCCAGCAGAACGACAGGGAAGGATTCACCCCTCCACTTT.

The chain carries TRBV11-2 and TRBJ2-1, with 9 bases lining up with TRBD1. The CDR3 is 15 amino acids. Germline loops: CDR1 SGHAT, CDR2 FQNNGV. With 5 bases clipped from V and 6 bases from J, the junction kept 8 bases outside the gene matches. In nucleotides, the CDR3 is TGTGCCAGCAGCCCGAACAGGGGGCCCTCCAATGAGCAGTTCTTC. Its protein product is CASSPNRGPSNEQFF.

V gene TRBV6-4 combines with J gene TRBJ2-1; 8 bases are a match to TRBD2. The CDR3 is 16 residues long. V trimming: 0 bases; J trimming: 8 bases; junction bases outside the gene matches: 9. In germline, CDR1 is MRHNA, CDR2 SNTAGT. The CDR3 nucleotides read TGTGCCAGCAGTGACTCTCCAGCGGGAGCTGGTGATGAGCAGTTCTTC. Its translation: CASSDSPAGAGDEQFF.